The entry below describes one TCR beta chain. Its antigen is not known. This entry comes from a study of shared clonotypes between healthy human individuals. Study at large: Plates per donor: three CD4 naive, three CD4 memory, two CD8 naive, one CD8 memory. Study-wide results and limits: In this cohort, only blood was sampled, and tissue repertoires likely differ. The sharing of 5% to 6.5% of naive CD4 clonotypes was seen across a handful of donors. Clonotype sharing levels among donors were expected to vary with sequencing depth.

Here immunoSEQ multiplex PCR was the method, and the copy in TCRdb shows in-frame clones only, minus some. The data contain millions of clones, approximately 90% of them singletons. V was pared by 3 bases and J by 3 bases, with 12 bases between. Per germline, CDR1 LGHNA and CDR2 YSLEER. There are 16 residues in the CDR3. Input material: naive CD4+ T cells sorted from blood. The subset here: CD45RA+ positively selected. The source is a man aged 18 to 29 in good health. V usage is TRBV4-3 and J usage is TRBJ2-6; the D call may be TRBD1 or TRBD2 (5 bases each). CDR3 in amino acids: CASSHLRDGGANVLTF. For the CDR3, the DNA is TGCGCCAGCAGCCATCTCCGGGACGGTGGGGCCAACGTCCTGACTTTC.